This T cell receptor beta chain appears in the sequencing data of a study of graft-versus-host responses after intestinal transplantation. About the study: Grafts were multivisceral, liver-intestinal, or isolated intestinal. Every one of the recipients received anti-thymocyte globulin induction and afterwards took tacrolimus and steroids for roughly three years. Study conclusions and caveats: Early HvG declines after transplant were associated with peak circulating GvH clone levels.

Some clones are missing from TCRdb's copy, which holds only in-frame ones; the method was immunoSEQ multiplex PCR. The sample records some 43,000 clones, about 94% being singletons. Remarks on this clone: What it recognizes is unknown.

The germline gives CDR1 WSHSY, CDR2 SAAADI. The V end was cut by 7 bases, the J end by 7 bases, with 16 bases between. The CDR3 is 14 residues long. The gene calls are TRBV10-2 and TRBJ2-2, with a possible D match to TRBD2 (6 bases). The sequence derives from a human patient who received an intestinal transplant, so some T cells may come from the graft donor. The sequencing used PBMCs, collected around 48 weeks after intestinal transplant. CDR3: CASKLGRGIGELFF. Here the CDR3 DNA reads TGCGCCAGCAAATTGGGTCGGGGGATCGGGGAGCTGTTTTTT.